This TCR beta chain was found in a study of shared clonotypes between healthy human individuals. Assay: immunoSEQ multiplex PCR; the TCRdb copy retains only in-frame clones and omits some. In the table there are 2.3 million or so clones, approximately 95% of which are singletons. Between the trimmed V and J ends, which lost 4 bases and 7 bases, there was a span of 18 bases. The CDR3 has 15 amino acids. Germline CDR1 reads SGHNT; CDR2 reads YYREEE (reference sequence). The rearrangement uses TRBV5-4 and TRBJ2-1; possible D gene TRBD2, 6 bases. The clonotype comes from a man aged 18 to 29 in good health. Some clones in this sample may be carry-over from other donors' samples. Sequencing input: naive CD4+ T cells from PBMCs. Subset reported: CD45RA+ positively selected. Here the CDR3 DNA reads TGTGCCAGCAGCCTCGGGAGCCCGACTATTAATGAGCAGTTCTTC. It yields the protein CASSLGSPTINEQFF.